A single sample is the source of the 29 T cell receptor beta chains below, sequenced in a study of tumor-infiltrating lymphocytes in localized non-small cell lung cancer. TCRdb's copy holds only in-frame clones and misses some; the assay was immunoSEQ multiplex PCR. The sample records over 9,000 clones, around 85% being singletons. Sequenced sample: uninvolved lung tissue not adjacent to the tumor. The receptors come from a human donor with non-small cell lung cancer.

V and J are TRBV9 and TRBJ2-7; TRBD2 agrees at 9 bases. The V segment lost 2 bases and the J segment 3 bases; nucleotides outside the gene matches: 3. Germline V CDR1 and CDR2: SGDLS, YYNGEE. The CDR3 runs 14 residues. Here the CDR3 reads CASSVGLANYEQYF. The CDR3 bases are TGTGCCAGCAGCGTGGGACTAGCAAACTACGAGCAGTACTTC.

CDR3 residues: CASSQAAGLGGYTF. CDR3 coding DNA: TGCGCCAGCAGCCAAGCCGCGGGTTTGGGTGGCTACACCTTC. V and J are TRBV4-1 and TRBJ1-2; D not certain. Germline CDR1 is MGHRA and CDR2 is YSYEKL. This CDR3 has 14 amino acids. V shed 1 base and J shed 7 bases, with 13 bases lying between them.

DNA for the CDR3: TGTGCCAGTAGTCACCGGGGCTCCTACGAGCAGTACTTC. Translated, it gives CASSHRGSYEQYF. This rearrangement joins TRBV19 to TRBJ2-7, with D perhaps matching TRBD2 (5 bases). V lost 5 bases, J lost 0 bases, and 8 bases lay in between. The germline CDR1 and CDR2 sequences are LNHDA and SQIVND (reference sequence). The CDR3 consists of 13 residues.

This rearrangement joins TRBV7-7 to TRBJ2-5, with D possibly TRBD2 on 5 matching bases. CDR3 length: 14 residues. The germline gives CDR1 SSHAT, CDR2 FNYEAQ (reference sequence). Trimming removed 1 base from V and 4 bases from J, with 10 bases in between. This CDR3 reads CASSLVGDGETQYF. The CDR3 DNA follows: TGTGCCAGCAGCTTAGTCGGGGATGGAGAGACCCAGTACTTC.

The CDR3 region has the DNA TGTGCCAGTAGTAGGGGCTGGGGGTTGAACACTGAAGCTTTCTTT. Amino acid sequence: CASSRGWGLNTEAFF. This chain uses TRBV19 with TRBJ1-1, with D maybe TRBD1 (5 bases). Trimming left V 4 bases short and J 0 bases short, with 12 bases between. In germline, CDR1 is LNHDA, CDR2 SQIVND (reference sequence). The CDR3 sequence is 15 residues long.

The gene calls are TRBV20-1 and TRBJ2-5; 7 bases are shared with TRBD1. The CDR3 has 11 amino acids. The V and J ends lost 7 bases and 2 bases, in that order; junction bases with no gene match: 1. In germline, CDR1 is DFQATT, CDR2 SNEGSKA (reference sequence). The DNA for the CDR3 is TGCAGTGGACAGGGACAAGAGACCCAGTACTTC. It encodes CSGQGQETQYF.

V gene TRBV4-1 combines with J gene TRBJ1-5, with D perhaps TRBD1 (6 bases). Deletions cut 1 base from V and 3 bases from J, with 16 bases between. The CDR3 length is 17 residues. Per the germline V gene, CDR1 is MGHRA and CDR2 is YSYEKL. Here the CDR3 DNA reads TGCGCCAGCAGCCAAGGCCCCGGGGGCTGGGACAATCAGCCCCAGCATTTT. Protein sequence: CASSQGPGGWDNQPQHF.

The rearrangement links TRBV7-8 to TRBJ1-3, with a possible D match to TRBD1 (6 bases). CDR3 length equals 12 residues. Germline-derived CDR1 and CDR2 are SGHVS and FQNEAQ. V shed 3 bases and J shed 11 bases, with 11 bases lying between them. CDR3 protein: CASSFNRVAIYF. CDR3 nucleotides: TGTGCCAGCAGCTTTAACAGGGTGGCCATATATTTT. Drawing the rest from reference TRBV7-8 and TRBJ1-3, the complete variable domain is GAGVSQSPRYKVAKRGQDVALRCDPISGHVSLFWYQQALGQGPEFLTYFQNEAQLDKSGLPSDRFFAERPEGSVSTLKIQRTQQEDSAVYLCASSFNRVAIYFGEGSWLTVV.

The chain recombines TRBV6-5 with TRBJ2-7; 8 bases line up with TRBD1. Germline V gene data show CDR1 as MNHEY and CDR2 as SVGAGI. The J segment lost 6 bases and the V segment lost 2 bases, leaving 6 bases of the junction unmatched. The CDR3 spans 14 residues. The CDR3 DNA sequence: TGTGCCAGCAGTTACCTCGGGACAGGACGCGAGCAGTACTTC. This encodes CASSYLGTGREQYF.

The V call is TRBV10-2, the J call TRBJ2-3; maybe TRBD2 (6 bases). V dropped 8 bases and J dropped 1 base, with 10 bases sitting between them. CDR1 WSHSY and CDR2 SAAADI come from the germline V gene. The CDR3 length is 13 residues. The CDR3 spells CASERAGTDTQYF. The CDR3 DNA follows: TGCGCCAGCGAGCGGGCGGGCACAGATACGCAGTATTTT.

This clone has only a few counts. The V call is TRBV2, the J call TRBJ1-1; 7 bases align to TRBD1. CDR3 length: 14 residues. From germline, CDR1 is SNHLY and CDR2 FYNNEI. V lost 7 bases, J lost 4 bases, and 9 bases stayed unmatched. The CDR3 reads CASITDRSLTEAFF. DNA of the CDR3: TGTGCCAGCATTACGGACAGGAGTCTCACTGAAGCTTTCTTT.

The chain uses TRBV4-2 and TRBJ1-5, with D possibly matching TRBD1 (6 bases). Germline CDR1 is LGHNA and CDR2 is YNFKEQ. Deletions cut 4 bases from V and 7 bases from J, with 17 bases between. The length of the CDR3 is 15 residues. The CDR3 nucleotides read TGTGCCAGCAGCCTACACAGGGTCGAGAGGCAGCCCCAGCATTTT. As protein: CASSLHRVERQPQHF.

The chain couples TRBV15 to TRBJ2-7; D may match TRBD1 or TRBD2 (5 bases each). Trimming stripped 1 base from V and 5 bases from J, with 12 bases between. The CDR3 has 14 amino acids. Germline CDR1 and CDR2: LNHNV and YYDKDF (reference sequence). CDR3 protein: CATSRGDEGHEQYF. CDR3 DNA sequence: TGTGCCACCAGCAGAGGGGACGAGGGCCACGAGCAGTACTTC.

CDR3 loop: CASSTLSGQSYEQYF. CDR3 nucleotide sequence: TGTGCCAGTAGTACGTTATCGGGACAGTCCTACGAGCAGTACTTC. The J gene is TRBJ2-7, the V gene TRBV19; 7 bases line up with TRBD1. V lost 4 bases, J lost 1 base, and 7 bases stayed unmatched. CDR1 and CDR2 from the germline V gene are LNHDA and SQIVND (reference sequence). CDR3 length equals 15 residues.

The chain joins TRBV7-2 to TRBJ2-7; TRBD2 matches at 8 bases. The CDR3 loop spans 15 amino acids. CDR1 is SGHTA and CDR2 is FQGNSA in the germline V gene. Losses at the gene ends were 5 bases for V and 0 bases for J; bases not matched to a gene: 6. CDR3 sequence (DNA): TGTGCCAGCAGCAATAGCGGGGAGCTCTCCTACGAGCAGTACTTC. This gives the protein CASSNSGELSYEQYF.

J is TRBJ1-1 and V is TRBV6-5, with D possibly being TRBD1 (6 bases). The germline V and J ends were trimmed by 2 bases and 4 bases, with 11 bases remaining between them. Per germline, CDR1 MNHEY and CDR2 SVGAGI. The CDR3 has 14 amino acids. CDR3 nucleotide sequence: TGTGCCAGCAGTTACGGGGGGCTCGGCACTGAAGCTTTCTTT. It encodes CASSYGGLGTEAFF.

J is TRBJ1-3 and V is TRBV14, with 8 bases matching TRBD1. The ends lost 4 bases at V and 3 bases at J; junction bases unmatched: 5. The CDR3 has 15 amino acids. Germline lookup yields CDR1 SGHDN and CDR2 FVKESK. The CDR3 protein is CASSPRQGSGNTIYF. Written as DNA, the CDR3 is TGTGCCAGCAGCCCCAGACAGGGGAGTGGAAACACCATATATTTT.

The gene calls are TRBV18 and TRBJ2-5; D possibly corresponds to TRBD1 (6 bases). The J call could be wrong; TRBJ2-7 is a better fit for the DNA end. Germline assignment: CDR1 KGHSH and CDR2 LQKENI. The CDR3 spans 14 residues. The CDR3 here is CASSLGTTSYEQYF. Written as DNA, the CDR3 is TGTGCCAGCTCACTGGGGACAACCTCCTACGAGCAGTACTTC.

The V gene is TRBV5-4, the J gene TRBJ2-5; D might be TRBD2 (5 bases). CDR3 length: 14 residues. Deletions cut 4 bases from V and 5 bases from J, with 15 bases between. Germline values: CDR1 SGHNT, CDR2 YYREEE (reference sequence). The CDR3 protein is CASSARLRWETQYF. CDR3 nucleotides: TGTGCCAGCAGCGCCCGACTAAGGTGGGAGACCCAGTACTTC.

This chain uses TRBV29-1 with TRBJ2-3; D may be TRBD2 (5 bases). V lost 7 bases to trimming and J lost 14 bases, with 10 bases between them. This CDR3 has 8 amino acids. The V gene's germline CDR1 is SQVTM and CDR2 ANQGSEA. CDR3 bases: TGCAGCGGAGAAGGAGGGTATTTT. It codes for CSGEGGYF.

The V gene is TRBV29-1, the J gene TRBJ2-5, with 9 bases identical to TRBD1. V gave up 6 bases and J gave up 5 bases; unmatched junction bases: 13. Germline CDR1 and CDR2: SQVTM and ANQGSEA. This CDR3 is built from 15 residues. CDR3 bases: TGCAGCGTCCTTCTTTGGACAGGGGAGGGGGAGACCCAGTACTTC. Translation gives CSVLLWTGEGETQYF.

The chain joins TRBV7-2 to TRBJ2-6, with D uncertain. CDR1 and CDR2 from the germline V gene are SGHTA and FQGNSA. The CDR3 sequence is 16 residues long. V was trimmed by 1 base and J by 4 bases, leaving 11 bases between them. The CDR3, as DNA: TGTGCCAGCAGCTTAGGCTCCGGGTCCGGGGCCAACGTCCTGACTTTC. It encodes CASSLGSGSGANVLTF.

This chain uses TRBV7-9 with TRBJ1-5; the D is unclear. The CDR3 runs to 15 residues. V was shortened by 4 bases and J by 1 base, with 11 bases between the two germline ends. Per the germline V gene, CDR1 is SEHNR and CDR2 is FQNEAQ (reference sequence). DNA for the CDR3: TGTGCCAGCAGCTCCGTCGACGGCAGCAATCAGCCCCAGCATTTT. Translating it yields CASSSVDGSNQPQHF.

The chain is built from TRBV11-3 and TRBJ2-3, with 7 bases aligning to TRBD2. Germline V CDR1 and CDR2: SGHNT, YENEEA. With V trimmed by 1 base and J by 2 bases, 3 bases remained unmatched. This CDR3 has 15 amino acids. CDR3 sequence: CASSLAGGNTDTQYF. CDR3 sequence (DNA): TGTGCCAGCAGCTTAGCCGGGGGGAACACAGATACGCAGTATTTT.

CDR3 DNA sequence: TGTGCCAGCAGTGACCTAGGACAGTCTAACTATGGCTACACCTTC. It codes for CASSDLGQSNYGYTF. The chain is built from TRBV6-1 and TRBJ1-2; possibly TRBD1 for D (6 bases). The germline CDR1 and CDR2 sequences are MNHNS and SASEGT. The CDR3 is 15 residues long. Trimming took off 3 bases at V and 0 bases at J, with 11 bases between the two ends.

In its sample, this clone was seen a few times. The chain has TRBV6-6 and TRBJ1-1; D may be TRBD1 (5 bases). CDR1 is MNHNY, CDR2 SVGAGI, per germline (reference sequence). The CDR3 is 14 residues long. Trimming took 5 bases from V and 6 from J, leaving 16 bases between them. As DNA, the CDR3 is TGTGCCAGCAGTACCCCGGGACGGACCCCTGAAGCTTTCTTT. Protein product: CASSTPGRTPEAFF.

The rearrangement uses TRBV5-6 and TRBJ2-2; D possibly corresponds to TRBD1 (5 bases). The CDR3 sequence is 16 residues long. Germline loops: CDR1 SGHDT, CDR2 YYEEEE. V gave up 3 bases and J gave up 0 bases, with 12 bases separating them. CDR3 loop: CASSSRQSPNTGELFF. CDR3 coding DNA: TGTGCCAGCAGCTCGAGACAGTCGCCGAACACCGGGGAGCTGTTTTTT.

The CDR3 nucleotides read TGCGCCAGCCATGGAGAGACAGGGCTGAACACTGAAGCTTTCTTT. Amino acid sequence: CASHGETGLNTEAFF. The rearrangement links TRBV5-1 to TRBJ1-1; 7 nucleotides match TRBD1. Germline V gene sequence: CDR1 SGHRS, CDR2 YFSETQ. The CDR3 has 15 residues. V dropped 7 bases and J dropped 0; count of bases not matched to a gene: 9.

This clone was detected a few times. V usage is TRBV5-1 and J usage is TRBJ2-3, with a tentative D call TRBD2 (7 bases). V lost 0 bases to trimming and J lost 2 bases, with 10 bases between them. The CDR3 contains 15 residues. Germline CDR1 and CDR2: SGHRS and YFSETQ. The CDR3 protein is CASSLGGGDTDTQYF. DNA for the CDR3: TGCGCCAGCAGCTTGGGAGGGGGGGACACAGATACGCAGTATTTT.